This entry features one TCR beta chain sequence. The target antigen is unknown. Unique molecular identifiers featured in how the TCRbeta library was prepared. In TCRdb, the PCR reads were re-called with MiXCR into one record per CDR3 protein. The repertoire consists of approximately 27,000 distinct CDR3 sequences, with 18% occurring once and the leading ten covering approximately 35%. This sample stems from a study of T-cell reconstitution after alpha-beta-depleted transplantation in children. CDR3 length: 11 amino acids. Germline V gene data show CDR1 as DFQATT and CDR2 as SNEGSKA (reference sequence). V shed 2 bases and J shed 4 bases, with 5 bases lying between them. Study outcomes and limitations: Where some patients showed high TCRbeta diversity at day 60, it came from recipient T cells and thymic progenitors that had survived. T-cell counts and diversity were attributed mostly to newly produced T cells one year after transplant. Expanded graft clones, several hundred of them, were reportedly the source of alpha-beta T cells about two months after transplant.

The clonotype comes from a male patient under 10 years old who had a stem cell transplant for acute lymphoblastic leukemia, so the T cells may come from the graft donor. The source was PBMCs, mostly from graft donor cells, collected 60 days after TCRalphabeta/CD19-depleted stem cell transplant. The chain has TRBV20-1 and TRBJ2-5; no reliable D call. The CDR3 region has the DNA TGCAGTGCTAGATCCGGAGAGACCCAGTACTTC. Translation: CSARSGETQYF.